The present entry profiles one T cell receptor (beta chain) with its context. The specificity of this receptor is unknown. Qualities for individual bases were not recorded, and no much larger clone is one base off. The data stem from a study of blood T cell repertoires in COVID-19 (TCRdb year 2020). As for the study more broadly: Samples from collaborators originated in the United States, Italy and Spain and spanned both the acute and convalescent phases of COVID-19. The prospective study material was composed of cDNA or gDNA derived from T cells, B-cell-depleted T cells, or PBMCs. Subjects who had been exposed to COVID-19, were actively infected with it, or had recovered from it provided the deeply sampled blood TCRbeta repertoires that made up the dataset. The repertoires were released in a freely available public database intended as a resource for research on the immune response to SARS-CoV-2. Samples came from the ongoing ImmuneRACE study (first 160 participants) plus 1,254 subjects from 6 global collaborators. Sample metadata almost always included a de-identified subject ID, COVID-19 status, age in years and sex. Where HLA class I and class II types were available, the types were taken from metadata supplied by the sample provider, not from assay-based typing. The full study reports these points: The quantity of clinical and demographic metadata differed by source and by participant and was supplied without curation.

The immunoSEQ Assay, a bias-controlled multiplex PCR, was used to amplify TCRbeta CDR3 regions from genomic DNA. For the original study's pipeline: The number of nucleated cells in each sample was estimated from the amplification of reference gene primers within the assay. Sequence reads were collapsed and filtered to measure the absolute abundance of every unique TCRbeta CDR3 rearrangement. Productive Simpson clonality was computed per sample as the square root of Simpson's diversity index over productive rearrangements. TCRdb holds this immuneACCESS table with in-frame rearrangements only. Some clones are missing; in checked studies, unresolved V genes explain under half, and the rest has no known cause. From that table come the V and J calls and clone size; the DNA was used to work out D and trimming. This sample gives around 120,000 clones in total; under 80% of them show up just once. Clones ranked in the top ten supply over 2% of the sample.

The CDR3 starts with the cysteine, ends with the phenylalanine, and has 15 residues. Only the CDR3 region is kept as DNA, spanning 45 bases read in frame from base 1. CDR1 and CDR2 are drawn from the germline V gene: MNHEY, SVGAGI. V trim: 8 bases; J trim: 0 bases; unmatched bases: 7. The collaborating institutions used their own protocols to collect whole blood in K2EDTA tubes. For TCRbeta analysis, collaborators shipped samples as frozen whole blood, isolated PBMCs, or DNA extracted from either of those sample types. Sequenced input: peripheral blood. This TCR came from a man in his sixties or seventies with acute or convalescent COVID-19. The chain was built from TRBV6-5 and TRBJ1-2; a stretch of 9 junction bases matches TRBD1. The CDR3 region: CASWTGARTNYGYTF. The DNA is TGTGCCAGCTGGACAGGGGCCAGGACTAACTATGGCTACACCTTC.